The rows below give T cell receptor beta chains drawn from one sample of a study of T cell responses to AZD1222 COVID-19 vaccine. Sequencing was performed with immunoSEQ multiplex PCR; in TCRdb, only in-frame clones are kept and a portion is missing. The sample carries about 160,000 clones, around 89% recorded once. The specimen was peripheral blood, collected 28 days after the second AZD1222 dose. The receptors shown here come from an adult who received the AZD1222 COVID-19 vaccine. Each CDR3 is given with its conserved first and last residue. Fields, in order: V gene, clone size, J gene, D gene, CDR3 protein, CDR3 DNA. A D gene is named only where the DNA matches it firmly. Clone size is given for some rows only: seen once, a few or many times, or a class if the clone is expanded.

TRBV3-1/TRBV3-2,NA,TRBJ2-7,NA,CASSQRGRPPYEQYF,TGTGCCAGCAGCCAGAGAGGGCGGCCGCCCTACGAGCAGTACTTC
TRBV6-1,NA,TRBJ1-3,NA,CASSEGDRWGNTIYF,TGTGCCAGCAGTGAAGGTGATCGATGGGGAAACACCATATATTTT
TRBV4-1,NA,TRBJ2-4,NA,CASSQAGFENIQYF,TGCGCCAGCAGCCAAGCAGGTTTCGAAAACATTCAGTACTTC
TRBV6-5,NA,TRBJ1-6,TRBD1,CASNGQGFNNSPLHF,TGTGCCAGCAATGGACAGGGTTTTAATAATTCACCCCTCCACTTT
TRBV7-3,NA,TRBJ1-1,NA,CASSPEGSLEAFF,TGTGCCAGCAGCCCTGAGGGATCTCTTGAAGCTTTCTTT
TRBV2,NA,TRBJ1-3,NA,CASYRSGGGNTIYF,TGTGCCAGCTATAGGTCCGGCGGGGGAAACACCATATATTTT
TRBV9,once,TRBJ2-3,NA,CASSVGRGALTDTQYF,TGTGCCAGCAGCGTAGGCCGGGGGGCCCTCACAGATACGCAGTATTTT
TRBV29-1,NA,TRBJ2-7,NA,CSVESGTPYEQYF,TGCAGCGTTGAATCAGGTACCCCCTACGAGCAGTACTTC
TRBV5-5,once,TRBJ2-7,TRBD1,CASSLHPGQGAYEQYF,TGTGCCAGCAGCTTGCATCCGGGACAGGGGGCTTACGAGCAGTACTTC
TRBV3-1/TRBV3-2,NA,TRBJ1-1,TRBD1,CASSPVRQGKPEAFF,TGTGCCAGCAGCCCGGTAAGACAGGGAAAGCCTGAAGCTTTCTTT
TRBV10-3,NA,TRBJ1-2,TRBD1,CAIVEYQGDDGYTF,TGTGCCATCGTCGAGTACCAGGGGGATGATGGCTACACCTTC
TRBV27,NA,TRBJ1-2,NA,CASSLNRDGYGYTF,TGTGCCAGCAGTTTAAACCGGGACGGATATGGCTACACCTTC
TRBV7-6,NA,TRBJ1-3,NA,CASSLQPQQSSGNTIYF,TGTGCCAGCAGCCTACAACCACAACAGTCCTCTGGAAACACCATATATTTT
TRBV2,few,TRBJ1-4,NA,CASSEGRVATNEKLFF,TGTGCCAGCAGTGAAGGAAGGGTTGCAACTAATGAAAAACTGTTTTTT
TRBV25-1,NA,TRBJ1-3,NA,CASARTDGNTIYF,TGTGCCAGCGCACGGACAGATGGAAACACCATATATTTT
TRBV21-1,NA,TRBJ2-7,NA,CASSSRDRRSSSYEQYF,TGTGCCAGCAGCTCGCGGGACAGGCGATCGAGCTCCTACGAGCAGTACTTC
TRBV6-1,NA,TRBJ2-5,NA,CASSVGPGRVGETQYF,TGTGCCAGCAGTGTAGGGCCAGGACGGGTGGGAGAGACCCAGTACTTC
TRBV5-4,NA,TRBJ1-1,TRBD1,CASSWGQGGSEAFF,TGTGCCAGCAGCTGGGGACAGGGGGGATCTGAAGCTTTCTTT
TRBV11-2,NA,TRBJ1-1,NA,CASSFREFKAFF,TGTGCCAGCAGCTTCCGGGAGTTTAAAGCTTTCTTT
TRBV7-2,NA,TRBJ1-2,NA,CASSLPNIYGYTF,TGTGCCAGCAGCTTACCCAATATCTATGGCTACACCTTC
TRBV18,NA,TRBJ2-1,NA,CASSPSVDEQFF,TGTGCCAGCTCACCATCGGTCGATGAGCAGTTCTTC
TRBV10-3,NA,TRBJ2-4,TRBD2,CAIRPGRGENIQYF,TGTGCCATCAGACCGGGACGGGGGGAAAACATTCAGTACTTC
TRBV27,NA,TRBJ2-5,TRBD1,CASSLRDSSQETQYF,TGTGCCAGCAGTTTACGGGACAGCTCACAAGAGACCCAGTACTTC
TRBV7-9,NA,TRBJ1-4,TRBD1,CASSLGETGNEKLFF,TGTGCCAGCAGCTTAGGGGAGACAGGGAACGAAAAACTGTTTTTT
TRBV7-2,NA,TRBJ1-5,NA,CASSLGRGGSGPQHF,TGTGCCAGCAGCTTAGGTCGGGGGGGTTCGGGGCCCCAGCATTTT
TRBV3-1/TRBV3-2,NA,TRBJ2-1,TRBD1,CASSLSGTGHEQFF,TGTGCCAGCAGCTTGTCCGGGACAGGACACGAGCAGTTCTTC
TRBV7-9,NA,TRBJ1-2,NA,CASSLVAGRANYGYTF,TGTGCCAGCAGCTTAGTCGCCGGGAGGGCTAACTATGGCTACACCTTC
TRBV5-1,NA,TRBJ1-2,TRBD1,CASSFTGTGGDGYTF,TGCGCCAGCAGCTTCACCGGGACAGGGGGTGATGGCTACACCTTC
TRBV19,once,TRBJ1-5,NA,CASRRAASNQPQHF,TGTGCCTCAAGAAGGGCGGCGAGCAATCAGCCCCAGCATTTT